The 29 T cell receptor beta chains in this list originate from one sample, sequenced in a study of blood T cell repertoires in COVID-19. Clones were read by immunoSEQ multiplex PCR, and TCRdb kept only the in-frame ones, dropping some. The sample carries approximately 130,000 clones, roughly four fifths recorded once. The sequenced sample consisted of peripheral blood. Receptor source: a human donor in a cohort sampled during active COVID-19.

The V call is TRBV7-6, the J call TRBJ1-4, with D possibly being TRBD1 (5 bases). With 5 bases removed from V and 7 bases from J, the gap between germline ends came to 23 bases. The CDR3 is 17 residues long. The germline CDR1 and CDR2 sequences are SGHVS and FNYEAQ. This CDR3 reads CASSPAARGLGSEKLFF. In DNA form, the CDR3 reads TGTGCCAGCAGCCCGGCGGCGAGGGGCCTCGGGAGTGAAAAACTGTTTTTT. Full variable domain (outside the CDR3, taken from reference TRBV7-6 and TRBJ1-4): GAGVSQSPRYKVTKRGQDVALRCDPISGHVSLYWYRQALGQGPEFLTYFNYEAQQDKSGLPNDRFSAERPEGSISTLTIQRTEQRDSAMYRCASSPAARGLGSEKLFFGSGTQLSVL.

This clone was counted once. The junction departs from the called germline gene at one end, perhaps through a read error. The rearrangement uses TRBV9 and TRBJ1-1; 8 bases line up with TRBD1. The CDR3 spans 15 residues. Germline assignment: CDR1 SGDLS and CDR2 YYNGEE. CDR3 region: CASSDGQGYTTETFF. CDR3 nucleotide sequence: TGTGCCAGCAGCGATGGACAGGGTTATACAACTGAAACTTTCTTT.

This clone was detected once. V and J are TRBV6-5 and TRBJ1-5; possible D gene TRBD1, 6 bases. The V end was cut by 8 bases, the J end by 7 bases, with 21 bases between. The CDR3 is made up of 15 amino acids. Germline CDR1 MNHEY, CDR2 SVGAGI. CDR3 in DNA: TGTGCCAGCGTCGGACCAACAGGGATGGGGCAGCCCCAGCATTTT. As protein: CASVGPTGMGQPQHF.

V is TRBV10-3 and J is TRBJ2-2; D is possibly TRBD1 (5 bases). This CDR3 is built from 12 residues. V was shortened by 5 bases and J by 7 bases, with 8 bases between the two germline ends. CDR1 and CDR2 (germline): ENHRY, SYGVKD. CDR3 residues: CAISRGGGELFF. CDR3 bases: TGTGCCATCAGTAGGGGCGGCGGGGAGCTGTTTTTT.

The rearrangement joins TRBV5-4 to TRBJ2-7; no clear D. Germline lookup yields CDR1 SGHNT and CDR2 YYREEE (reference sequence). V lost 3 bases to trimming and J lost 4 bases, with 14 bases between them. The CDR3 is 14 residues long. Here the CDR3 reads CASSSHPGSYEQYF. The CDR3 DNA follows: TGTGCCAGCAGCTCCCATCCTGGTAGTTACGAGCAGTACTTC.

V usage is TRBV18 and J usage is TRBJ2-3; 9 bases line up with TRBD2. CDR3 length: 18 amino acids. The germline gives CDR1 KGHSH, CDR2 LQKENI. Unmatched junction bases numbered 15, after V lost 3 bases and J lost 5 bases. CDR3 in amino acids: CASSPPRGSGGPVDTQYF. The CDR3 coding sequence is TGTGCCAGCTCACCCCCAAGGGGGAGCGGGGGGCCGGTAGATACGCAGTATTTT.

This clone came up once. The chain employs TRBV21-1 and TRBJ1-1; the D segment call TRBD1 is taken from the table without a DNA check. TRBV21-1 is a listed pseudogene. The CDR3 is made up of 14 amino acids. CDR3 region: CASSNKGEDTEAFF. CDR3 coding DNA: TGTGCCAGCAGCAATAAAGGGGAAGACACTGAAGCTTTCTTT.

The V and J genes are TRBV4-1 and TRBJ1-2, with 9 bases that match TRBD1. This CDR3 is built from 16 residues. The junction had 5 bases not matched to a gene; V was cut back by 1 base and J by 2 bases. Germline CDR1 and CDR2: MGHRA and YSYEKL. In DNA form, the CDR3 reads TGCGCCAGCAGCCAAGCCCCACAGGGGGCGAACTATGGCTACACCTTC. Translating it yields CASSQAPQGANYGYTF.

J is TRBJ1-1 and V is TRBV15; D not certain. The CDR3 extends over 12 amino acids. Per germline, CDR1 LNHNV and CDR2 YYDKDF (reference sequence). V gave up 5 bases and J gave up 6 bases, with 10 bases separating them. CDR3 sequence: CATSGSGPEAFF. In DNA form, the CDR3 reads TGTGCCACCAGCGGCTCTGGTCCTGAAGCTTTCTTT.

V is TRBV19 and J is TRBJ1-4; TRBD1 is a possible D gene (5 bases). This CDR3 comprises 13 residues. The V end was cut by 7 bases, the J end by 8 bases, with 14 bases between. Germline values: CDR1 LNHDA, CDR2 SQIVND (reference sequence). The CDR3: CASNRQGSEKLFF. CDR3 coding DNA: TGTGCCAGTAATCGTCAGGGTTCGGAAAAACTGTTTTTT. The complete variable domain, with remaining parts taken from reference TRBV19 and TRBJ1-4, reads DGGITQSPKYLFRKEGQNVTLSCEQNLNHDAMYWYRQDPGQGLRLIYYSQIVNDFQKGDIAEGYSVSREKKESFPLTVTSAQKNPTAFYLCASNRQGSEKLFFGSGTQLSVL.

The chain links TRBV19 to TRBJ2-3; possibly TRBD2 for D (7 bases). V was clipped by 5 bases and J by 2 bases, with 17 bases between them. This CDR3 is built from 16 residues. Germline lookup yields CDR1 LNHDA and CDR2 SQIVND (reference sequence). The DNA of the CDR3 is TGTGCCAGTAGTGTTGGGGGGGCGGATGTCACAGATACGCAGTATTTT. Protein: CASSVGGADVTDTQYF.

This rearrangement joins TRBV9 to TRBJ2-5, with 7 positions matching TRBD2. The V gene's germline CDR1 is SGDLS and CDR2 YYNGEE. V was pared by 0 bases and J by 5 bases, with 7 bases of the junction left unmatched. This CDR3 region has 15 residues. The CDR3 spells CASSVAGGGSETQYF. CDR3 nucleotide sequence: TGTGCCAGCAGCGTAGCTGGCGGGGGAAGTGAGACCCAGTACTTC.

The DNA for the CDR3 is TGTGCCAGCTTAGTAGGCAATCAGCCCCAGCATTTT. Protein: CASLVGNQPQHF. The V and J genes are TRBV6-5 and TRBJ1-5; D gene uncertain. The CDR3 is 12 amino acids. In germline, CDR1 is MNHEY, CDR2 SVGAGI. Between the trimmed V and J ends, which lost 8 bases and 2 bases, there was a span of 7 bases.

The J gene is TRBJ1-3, the V gene TRBV7-9; perhaps TRBD1 as D (6 bases). Trimming shortened V by 2 bases and J by 2 bases, and 10 bases separated the two germline ends. The CDR3 contains 15 residues. The germline V gene has CDR1 SEHNR and CDR2 FQNEAQ (reference sequence). The CDR3, as DNA: TGTGCCAGCAGCTTACCCTCAGGGGCTGGAAACACCATATATTTT. Translation gives CASSLPSGAGNTIYF.

The V gene is TRBV19, the J gene TRBJ2-1; 8 nucleotides line up with TRBD2. This CDR3 spans 20 amino acids. The V and J ends lost 6 bases and 3 bases, in that order; junction bases with no gene match: 22. Germline V gene data show CDR1 as LNHDA and CDR2 as SQIVND (reference sequence). CDR3 residues: CASSPRGAGVPGVYYNEQFF. For the CDR3, the DNA is TGTGCCAGTAGCCCCCGCGGAGCGGGGGTGCCTGGTGTTTACTACAATGAGCAGTTCTTC.

This chain links TRBV6-1 with TRBJ2-3; possible D gene TRBD1, 7 bases. V was pared by 3 bases and J by 5 bases, with 15 bases between. The CDR3 is 15 amino acids. Germline CDR1 is MNHNS and CDR2 is SASEGT. The CDR3 spells CASSDQGGVEDTQYF. Here the CDR3 DNA reads TGTGCCAGCAGTGACCAGGGGGGTGTGGAAGATACGCAGTATTTT.

The chain joins TRBV6-5 to TRBJ1-4, with TRBD1 as a possible D gene (6 bases). Germline lookup yields CDR1 MNHEY and CDR2 SVGAGI. The CDR3 extends over 13 amino acids. The V and J ends lost 7 bases and 8 bases respectively, with 14 bases between them. The CDR3 region has the DNA TGTGCCAGCACCCGAGCTACAGGGGAAAAACTGTTTTTT. Its translation: CASTRATGEKLFF.

This clone was recorded a few times. The chain couples TRBV3-1 (or the pseudogene TRBV3-2) to TRBJ2-7; tentative D call: TRBD1 (6 bases). V gave up 8 bases and J gave up 3 bases, with 14 bases separating them. This CDR3 has 13 amino acids. CDR1 is LGHDT and CDR2 is YNNKEL in the germline V gene (reference sequence). The CDR3 DNA follows: TGTGCCAGCTCCTGGGACACCTACTACGAGCAGTACTTC. Amino acid sequence: CASSWDTYYEQYF.

The chain carries TRBV5-6 and TRBJ2-1; 8 bases map to TRBD1. Germline-derived CDR1 and CDR2 are SGHDT and YYEEEE. The CDR3 runs 13 residues. V was clipped by 5 bases and J by 13 bases; unmatched bases: 11. The CDR3 spells CASRADRVSPQFF. The CDR3, as DNA: TGTGCCAGCAGAGCGGACAGGGTTTCTCCTCAGTTCTTC.

This clone was found once. The rearrangement joins TRBV10-3 to TRBJ1-4, with D perhaps TRBD1 (5 bases). This CDR3 comprises 16 residues. Germline V lookup: CDR1 ENHRY, CDR2 SYGVKD. The V end was cut by 0 bases, the J end by 8 bases, with 16 bases between. The CDR3 loop is CAISESRQTGEEKLFF. CDR3 coding DNA: TGTGCCATCAGTGAGTCACGACAGACCGGTGAGGAAAAACTGTTTTTT.

This sequence joins TRBV9 and TRBJ2-2; D gene uncertain. This CDR3 has 15 residues. Per the germline V gene, CDR1 is SGDLS and CDR2 is YYNGEE. V was trimmed by 0 bases and J by 4 bases, leaving 10 bases between them. CDR3 protein: CASSVGSRSTGELFF. The DNA for the CDR3 is TGTGCCAGCAGCGTAGGGAGCCGGAGCACCGGGGAGCTGTTTTTT.

The chain employs TRBV9 and TRBJ2-7; TRBD1 aligns across 9 bases. This CDR3 has 15 amino acids. CDR1 SGDLS and CDR2 YYNGEE come from the germline V gene. The V and J ends lost 0 bases and 3 bases, in that order; junction bases with no gene match: 4. The CDR3 DNA is TGTGCCAGCAGCGTAGGACAGGGGGGACACTACGAGCAGTACTTC. Its translation is CASSVGQGGHYEQYF.

The gene calls are TRBV18 and TRBJ2-1; 7 bases match TRBD1. Trimming cost V 4 bases and J 1 base; bases outside gene matches: 4. CDR3 length equals 15 residues. The germline V gene has CDR1 KGHSH and CDR2 LQKENI. The CDR3 sequence: CASSLRGNSYNEQFF. The CDR3 DNA is TGTGCCAGCTCACTCAGGGGGAATTCCTACAATGAGCAGTTCTTC.

The chain joins TRBV7-9 to TRBJ1-4; no clear D gene. V lost 1 base and J 5 bases, leaving 5 bases between the germline ends. The length of the CDR3 is 13 residues. Germline V gene data show CDR1 as SEHNR and CDR2 as FQNEAQ (reference sequence). In nucleotides, the CDR3 is TGTGCCAGCAGCTTAGGGAGGAATGAAAAACTGTTTTTT. The encoded protein is CASSLGRNEKLFF. Variable domain in full (rest from reference TRBV7-9 and TRBJ1-4): DTGVSQNPRHKITKRGQNVTFRCDPISEHNRLYWYRQTLGQGPEFLTYFQNEAQLEKSRLLSDRFSAERPKGSFSTLEIQRTEQGDSAMYLCASSLGRNEKLFFGSGTQLSVL.

The V and J genes are TRBV3-1 (or the pseudogene TRBV3-2) and TRBJ2-3; D may be TRBD2 (6 bases). CDR1 and CDR2 (germline): LGHDT, YNNKEL (reference sequence). V lost 1 base to trimming and J lost 1 base, with 6 bases between them. CDR3 length: 14 amino acids. The CDR3 region has the DNA TGTGCCAGCAGCCAAGGGGGGGGCACAGATACGCAGTATTTT. This gives the protein CASSQGGGTDTQYF.

The gene calls are TRBV5-6 and TRBJ1-2; 7 bases fit TRBD1. The CDR3 covers 18 residues. Per germline, CDR1 SGHDT and CDR2 YYEEEE. J lost 1 base, V lost 4 bases, and 16 bases had no gene match. CDR3: CASSPFPGQFTNNYGYTF. The CDR3 bases are TGTGCCAGCAGCCCGTTCCCGGGACAGTTCACTAATAACTATGGCTACACCTTC.

The chain couples TRBV27 to TRBJ1-6, with TRBD1 matching 10 bases. This CDR3 comprises 14 residues. The germline gives CDR1 MNHEY, CDR2 SMNVEV (reference sequence). Trimming at V came to 6 bases and at J to 8 bases, leaving 4 bases not matched to a gene. The CDR3 DNA follows: TGTGCCAGCAGCCGGACAGGGGGTGATTCACCCCTCCACTTT. Protein sequence: CASSRTGGDSPLHF.

This sequence joins TRBV6-6 and TRBJ1-1, with 11 bases aligning to TRBD1. Looked up from germline, CDR1 is MNHNY and CDR2 is SVGAGI (reference sequence). The CDR3 is 16 amino acids. The J segment lost 1 base and the V segment lost 4 bases, leaving 5 bases of the junction unmatched. CDR3 sequence (DNA): TGTGCCAGCAGTTCCACCGGGACAGGGGGGAACACTGAAGCTTTCTTT. Protein product: CASSSTGTGGNTEAFF.

The chain is built from TRBV4-1 and TRBJ1-1; TRBD1 aligns across 7 bases. Trimming at V came to 3 bases and at J to 5 bases, leaving 12 bases not matched to a gene. Germline loops: CDR1 MGHRA, CDR2 YSYEKL. CDR3 length: 16 amino acids. The DNA of the CDR3 is TGCGCCAGCAGCCATTCCCAGGAGAGGGGGCCGACTGAAGCTTTCTTT. Protein sequence: CASSHSQERGPTEAFF.